The text below deals with one TCR beta chain. The record originates from a study of T cell changes during pregnancy in multiple sclerosis. The protocol was immunoSEQ multiplex PCR, while the TCRdb copy is restricted to in-frame clones and leaves out a portion. The table records 55,000 to 70,000 clones, less than 95% of them present only once. In germline, CDR1 is SEHNR, CDR2 FQNEAQ (reference sequence). CDR3 length: 11 residues. Trimming took 5 bases from V and 4 from J, leaving 5 bases between them. The chain is built from TRBV7-9 and TRBJ2-5, with D uncertain. This clonotype originated in a female donor in good health, enrolled as a control in a pregnancy study. Sequenced material: peripheral blood, taken in the first trimester of pregnancy. CDR3 region: CASSPSETQYF. As DNA, the CDR3 is TGTGCCAGCAGCCCTTCAGAGACCCAGTACTTC.